The 3 T cell receptor beta chains reported below all come from one sample, sequenced in a study of beta chain features in type 1 diabetes. Reverse transcription of all isolated RNA meant that expressed TCRB transcripts were sequenced. This table comes from immunoSEQ multiplex PCR, and its TCRdb copy is limited to in-frame clones, with some not included. The sample records 680,000 or so clones, about 14% being singletons. The sample was naive CD4+ T cells from blood. These receptors were taken from a man aged 18 to 29 in good health.

This clone showed up just a few times. J is TRBJ2-6 and V is TRBV10-3; 8 nucleotides match TRBD1. Trimming at V came to 4 bases and at J to 0 bases, leaving 5 bases not matched to a gene. This CDR3 comprises 17 residues. The germline V gene encodes CDR1 ENHRY and CDR2 SYGVKD. In DNA form, the CDR3 reads TGTGCCATCAGTGCTGGGACAGGCGGCTCTGGGGCCAACGTCCTGACTTTC. This translates into CAISAGTGGSGANVLTF.

This sequence joins TRBV5-8 and TRBJ2-5, with TRBD1 as a possible D gene (6 bases). The germline V and J ends were trimmed by 4 bases and 4 bases, with 11 bases remaining between them. Germline loops: CDR1 SGHTS, CDR2 YDEGEE. There are 13 residues in the CDR3. CDR3 region: CASSAQGRETQYF. The CDR3 nucleotides are TGTGCCAGCAGCGCACAGGGAAGAGAGACCCAGTACTTC. Full variable domain (outside the CDR3, taken from reference TRBV5-8 and TRBJ2-5): EAGVTQSPTHLIKTRGQQATLRCSPISGHTSVYWYQQALGLGLQFLLWYDEGEERNRGNFPPRFSGRQFPNYSSELNVNALELEDSALYLCASSAQGRETQYFGPGTRLLVL.

The genes are TRBV7-9 and TRBJ2-5; D not certain. The CDR3 runs 15 residues. Trimming took off 2 bases at V and 1 base at J, with 11 bases between the two ends. The germline V gene has CDR1 SEHNR and CDR2 FQNEAQ (reference sequence). CDR3: CASSLPQIGQETQYF. As DNA, the CDR3 is TGTGCCAGCAGCTTACCCCAAATTGGCCAAGAGACCCAGTACTTC.